This is a list of T cell receptor beta chains from one sample in a study of T cell clones after liver transplantation. Here immunoSEQ multiplex PCR was the method, and the copy in TCRdb shows in-frame clones only, minus some. Of 75,000 to 85,000 clones in the sample, around four fifths were seen once. The sample in question was CD4+ T cells from blood, obtained at the 22-month timepoint. These receptors all come from a human patient who received a liver transplant. Part of the T cell pool may stem from the graft donor. Each CDR3 is given with its conserved first and last residue. D genes are given only for firm matches. A clone size is listed for some rows: how often the clone was seen (once, few, many), or a class if it is expanded.

TRBJ1-2 . TRBV9 . CASSARQENGYTF TGTGCCAGCAGCGCAAGACAGGAAAATGGCTACACCTTC
TRBJ1-1 . TRBV5-1 . CASSLDKNTEAFF TGCGCCAGCAGCCTCGACAAGAACACTGAAGCTTTCTTT
TRBJ1-5 . TRBV7-2 . CASSRNSNQPQHF TGTGCCAGCAGCCGGAATAGCAATCAGCCCCAGCATTTT
TRBJ2-5 TRBD1 TRBV7-2 . CASSSWGRGQETQYF TGTGCCAGCAGCTCTTGGGGCAGGGGGCAAGAGACCCAGTACTTC
TRBJ2-2 . TRBV27 . CASSFKPHSTGNTGELFF TGTGCCAGCAGTTTTAAGCCCCACTCGACAGGGAACACCGGGGAGCTGTTTTTT
TRBJ2-7 . TRBV5-1 . CASSFNSLSYEQYF TGCGCCAGCAGCTTCAACAGCCTTTCCTACGAGCAGTACTTC
TRBJ1-3 . TRBV6-5 few CASSYSGLSGNTIYF TGTGCCAGCAGTTACTCAGGGCTCTCTGGAAACACCATATATTTT
TRBJ2-1 . TRBV11-2 . CASSLGGGNEQFF TGTGCCAGCAGCTTAGGAGGTGGCAATGAGCAGTTCTTC
TRBJ2-1 TRBD2 TRBV7-2 once CASSLLRTSEINEQFF TGTGCCAGCAGCCTACTACGGACTAGCGAAATTAATGAGCAGTTCTTC
TRBJ1-5 . TRBV7-9 few CASSLEEYQPQHF TGTGCCAGCAGCTTAGAAGAGTATCAGCCCCAGCATTTT
TRBJ2-3 . TRBV2 few CASSGFAPTDTQYF TGTGCCAGCAGTGGTTTCGCTCCCACAGATACGCAGTATTTT
TRBJ1-5 TRBD1 TRBV19 . CASSIELTGAQPQHF TGTGCCAGTAGTATAGAGCTTACAGGGGCCCAGCCCCAGCATTTT
TRBJ2-2 TRBD2 TRBV5-6 . CASILRTSANTGELFF TGTGCCAGCATTCTCCGGACTAGCGCCAACACCGGGGAGCTGTTTTTT
TRBJ2-2 . TRBV18 . CASSIAGELFF TGTGCCAGCTCAATTGCTGGGGAGCTGTTTTTT
TRBJ1-2 TRBD1 TRBV9 . CASSPYPTGKGYGYTF TGTGCCAGCAGCCCCTACCCGACAGGGAAAGGCTATGGCTACACCTTC
TRBJ2-3 TRBD2 TRBV6-5 . CASSYSAGGVGDTQYF TGTGCCAGCAGTTACTCAGCGGGGGGGGTCGGAGATACGCAGTATTTT
TRBJ1-2 TRBD1 TRBV6-5 . CASSWTGGYGYTF TGTGCCAGCAGTTGGACAGGGGGCTATGGCTACACCTTC
TRBJ2-5 TRBD2 TRBV2 . CASSSSGRGKETQYF TGTGCCAGCAGTTCTAGCGGGAGGGGAAAAGAGACCCAGTACTTC
TRBJ1-1 . TRBV5-1 once CASSPFGTLNTEAFF TGCGCCAGCAGCCCATTTGGGACCCTTAACACTGAAGCTTTCTTT
TRBJ2-5 . TRBV6-6 . CASSLGGSQETQYF TGTGCCAGCAGTTTGGGGGGATCCCAAGAGACCCAGTACTTC
TRBJ2-7 . TRBV7-6 . CASSLVGTGDYEQYF TGTGCCAGCAGCTTGGTCGGGACTGGGGACTACGAGCAGTACTTC
TRBJ1-2 TRBD1 TRBV7-2 few CASSLRARGQGARGYTF TGTGCCAGCAGCTTAAGGGCGAGGGGACAGGGGGCTCGGGGCTACACCTTC
TRBJ1-5 . TRBV2 few CASSEVDLGPQHF TGTGCCAGCAGTGAAGTTGACCTGGGGCCCCAGCATTTT
TRBJ2-2 TRBD1 TRBV30 . CAWSQGDRTGELFF TGTGCCTGGAGTCAGGGGGATCGGACCGGGGAGCTGTTTTTT
TRBJ2-3 . TRBV9 . CASSAGLTASTDTQYF TGTGCCAGCAGCGCCGGACTAACTGCTAGCACAGATACGCAGTATTTT
TRBJ1-2 . TRBV30 . CAWTPGPLSNYGYTF TGTGCCTGGACTCCGGGCCCCCTGTCAAACTATGGCTACACCTTC
TRBJ2-5 TRBD2 TRBV19 . CACRTSGGQTQYF TGTGCCTGCCGGACTAGCGGGGGGCAGACCCAGTACTTC
TRBJ2-7 . TRBV20-1 . CSAITGTEQYF TGCAGTGCTATCACAGGGACCGAGCAGTACTTC
TRBJ1-1 . TRBV7-8 . CASSLSAGNTEAFF TGTGCCAGCAGCTTAAGTGCAGGGAACACTGAAGCTTTCTTT
TRBJ2-1 . TRBV29-1 . CSVHRAIGNEQFF TGCAGCGTTCACAGGGCAATCGGGAATGAGCAGTTCTTC
TRBJ1-6 . TRBV5-4 . CASSPDSYLSPLHF TGTGCCAGCAGCCCCGACAGCTACCTCTCCCCCCTCCACTTT
TRBJ1-4 TRBD1 TRBV28 . CASSSLGQGNEKLFF TGTGCCAGCAGTTCCCTAGGACAGGGGAATGAAAAACTGTTTTTT
TRBJ2-3 . TRBV5-4 . CASSLAGIASRDTQYF TGTGCCAGCAGCTTGGCCGGTATTGCTAGCCGGGATACGCAGTATTTT
TRBJ2-1 TRBD1 TRBV9 . CASSPRQGDSEFF TGTGCCAGCAGCCCCAGACAGGGAGATTCGGAGTTCTTC
TRBJ1-1 . TRBV14 many CASSQRRGTEAFF TGTGCCAGCAGCCAAAGGAGGGGGACTGAAGCTTTCTTT
TRBJ2-7 . TRBV7-8 . CASSLGHGTYEQYF TGTGCCAGCAGCTTAGGTCACGGGACCTACGAGCAGTACTTC
TRBJ2-5 . TRBV5-6 . CASSLAAGMETQYF TGTGCCAGCAGCTTGGCCGCGGGGATGGAGACCCAGTACTTC
TRBJ2-1 TRBD2 TRBV19 . CATSGLAAYYNEQFF TGTGCCACCTCGGGACTAGCGGCCTACTACAATGAGCAGTTCTTC
TRBJ1-4 . TRBV2 . CASRLVGEKLFF TGTGCCAGCAGACTCGTAGGCGAAAAACTGTTTTTT